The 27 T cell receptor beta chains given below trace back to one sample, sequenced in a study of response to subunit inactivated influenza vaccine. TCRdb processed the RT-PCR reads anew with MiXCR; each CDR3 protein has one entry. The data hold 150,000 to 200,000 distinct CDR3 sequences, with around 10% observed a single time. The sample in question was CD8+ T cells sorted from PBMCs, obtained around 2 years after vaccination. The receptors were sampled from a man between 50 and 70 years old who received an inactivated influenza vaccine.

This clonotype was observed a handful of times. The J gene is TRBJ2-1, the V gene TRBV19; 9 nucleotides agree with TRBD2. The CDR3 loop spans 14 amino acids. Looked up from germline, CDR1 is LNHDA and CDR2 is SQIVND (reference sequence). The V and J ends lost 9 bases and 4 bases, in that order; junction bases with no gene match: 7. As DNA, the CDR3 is TGTGCCAGCGGGGAGGGACTAGCTTACAATGAGCAGTTCTTC. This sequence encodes CASGEGLAYNEQFF. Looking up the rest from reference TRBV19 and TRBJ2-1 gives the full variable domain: DGGITQSPKYLFRKEGQNVTLSCEQNLNHDAMYWYRQDPGQGLRLIYYSQIVNDFQKGDIAEGYSVSREKKESFPLTVTSAQKNPTAFYLCASGEGLAYNEQFFGPGTRLTVL.

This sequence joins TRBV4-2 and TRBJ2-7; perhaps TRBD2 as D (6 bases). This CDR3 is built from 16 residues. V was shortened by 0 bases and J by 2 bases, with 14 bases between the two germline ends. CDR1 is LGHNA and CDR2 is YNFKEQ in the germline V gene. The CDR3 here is CASSQDLSSGPYEQYF. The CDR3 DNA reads TGTGCCAGCAGCCAAGATCTGTCCAGCGGGCCCTACGAGCAGTACTTC.

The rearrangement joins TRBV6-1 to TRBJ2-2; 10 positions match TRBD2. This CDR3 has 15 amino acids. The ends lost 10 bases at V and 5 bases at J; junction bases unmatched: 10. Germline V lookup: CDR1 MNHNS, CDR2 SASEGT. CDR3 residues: CATALAGSGTGELFF. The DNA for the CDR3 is TGTGCCACCGCACTAGCGGGGTCGGGGACCGGGGAGCTGTTTTTT.

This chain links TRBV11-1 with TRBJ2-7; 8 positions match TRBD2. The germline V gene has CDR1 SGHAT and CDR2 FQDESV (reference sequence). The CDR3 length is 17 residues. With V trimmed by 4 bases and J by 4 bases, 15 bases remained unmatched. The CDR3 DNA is TGTGCCAGCAGCTCGAACGGGGGGGCGGGAGGCCTGTACGAGCAGTACTTC. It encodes CASSSNGGAGGLYEQYF. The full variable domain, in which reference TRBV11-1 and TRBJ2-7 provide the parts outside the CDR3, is EAEVAQSPRYKITEKSQAVAFWCDPISGHATLYWYRQILGQGPELLVQFQDESVVDDSQLPKDRFSAERLKGVDSTLKIQPAELGDSAMYLCASSSNGGAGGLYEQYFGPGTRLTVT.

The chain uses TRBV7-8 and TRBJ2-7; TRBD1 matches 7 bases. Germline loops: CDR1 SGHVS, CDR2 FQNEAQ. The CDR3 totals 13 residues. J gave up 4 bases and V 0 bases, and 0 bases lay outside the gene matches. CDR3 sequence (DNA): TGTGCCAGCAGCTTAGCACAGGGGTACGAGCAGTACTTC. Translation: CASSLAQGYEQYF.

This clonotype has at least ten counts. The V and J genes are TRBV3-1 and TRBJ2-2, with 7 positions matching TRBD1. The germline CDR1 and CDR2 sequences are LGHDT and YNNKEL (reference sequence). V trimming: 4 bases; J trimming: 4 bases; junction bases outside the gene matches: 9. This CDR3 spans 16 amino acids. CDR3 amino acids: CASSPNPGGGTGELFF. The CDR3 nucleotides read TGTGCCAGCAGCCCAAACCCAGGGGGTGGCACCGGGGAGCTGTTTTTT.

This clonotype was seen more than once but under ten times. Here the CDR3 reads CASRVTGSDEQYF. The DNA for the CDR3 is TGTGCCAGCAGGGTCACCGGGAGTGACGAGCAGTACTTC. The chain carries TRBV4-2 and TRBJ2-7; maybe TRBD2 (6 bases). Between the trimmed V and J ends, which lost 6 bases and 5 bases, there was a span of 14 bases. This CDR3 spans 13 amino acids. The germline V gene encodes CDR1 LGHNA and CDR2 YNFKEQ.

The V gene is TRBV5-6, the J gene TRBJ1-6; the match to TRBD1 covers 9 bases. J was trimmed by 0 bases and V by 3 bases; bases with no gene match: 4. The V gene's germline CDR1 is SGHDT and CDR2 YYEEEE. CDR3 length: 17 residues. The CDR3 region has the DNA TGTGCCAGCAGCTGGACAGGGGCCAGCTCCTATAATTCACCCCTCCACTTT. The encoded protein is CASSWTGASSYNSPLHF.

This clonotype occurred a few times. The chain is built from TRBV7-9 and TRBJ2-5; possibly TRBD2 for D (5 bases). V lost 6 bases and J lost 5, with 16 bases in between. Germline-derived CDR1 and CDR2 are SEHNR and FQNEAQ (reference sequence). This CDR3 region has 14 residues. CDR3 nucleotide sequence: TGTGCCAGCAGTGAGGCCTGGACTGGGGAGACCCAGTACTTC. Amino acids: CASSEAWTGETQYF.

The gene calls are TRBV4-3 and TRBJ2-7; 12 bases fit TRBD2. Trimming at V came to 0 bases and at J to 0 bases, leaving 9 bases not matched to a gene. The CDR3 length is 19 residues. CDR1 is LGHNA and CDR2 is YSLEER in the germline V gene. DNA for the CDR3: TGCGCCAGCAGCCAAGATCAAGGGCTAGCGGGAGGGAGCTCCTACGAGCAGTACTTC. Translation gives CASSQDQGLAGGSSYEQYF.

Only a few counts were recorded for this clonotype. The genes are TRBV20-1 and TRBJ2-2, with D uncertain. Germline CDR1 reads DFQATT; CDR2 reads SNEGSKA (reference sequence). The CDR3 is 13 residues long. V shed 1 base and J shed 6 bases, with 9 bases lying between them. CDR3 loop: CSARVMLSGELFF. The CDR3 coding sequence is TGCAGTGCTAGAGTTATGCTGTCCGGGGAGCTGTTTTTT.

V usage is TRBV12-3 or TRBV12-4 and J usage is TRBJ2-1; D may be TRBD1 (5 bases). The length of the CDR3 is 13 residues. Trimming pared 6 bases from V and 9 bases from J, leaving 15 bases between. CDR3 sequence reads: CASSQGGRGEQFF. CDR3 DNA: TGTGCCAGCAGCCAAGGTGGAAGGGGTGAGCAGTTCTTC.

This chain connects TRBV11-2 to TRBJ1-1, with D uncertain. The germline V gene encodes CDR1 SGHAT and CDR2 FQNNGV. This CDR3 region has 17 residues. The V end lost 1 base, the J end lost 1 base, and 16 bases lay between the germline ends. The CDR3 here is CASSLAALTGRNTEAFF. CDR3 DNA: TGTGCCAGCAGCTTAGCCGCCCTGACTGGTCGGAACACTGAAGCTTTCTTT.

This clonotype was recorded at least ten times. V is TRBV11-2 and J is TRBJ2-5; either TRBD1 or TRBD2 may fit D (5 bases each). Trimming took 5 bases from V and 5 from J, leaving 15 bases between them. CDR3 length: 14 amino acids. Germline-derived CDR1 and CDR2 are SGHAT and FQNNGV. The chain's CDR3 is CASSLRGDGETQYF. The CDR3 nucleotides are TGTGCCAGCAGCCTACGAGGGGATGGGGAGACCCAGTACTTC.

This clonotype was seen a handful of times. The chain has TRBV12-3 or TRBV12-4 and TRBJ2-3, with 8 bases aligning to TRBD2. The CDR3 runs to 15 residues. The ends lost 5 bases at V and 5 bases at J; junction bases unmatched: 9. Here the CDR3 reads CASSPSGTSGDTQYF. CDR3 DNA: TGTGCCAGCAGTCCCTCCGGGACTAGTGGAGATACGCAGTATTTT.

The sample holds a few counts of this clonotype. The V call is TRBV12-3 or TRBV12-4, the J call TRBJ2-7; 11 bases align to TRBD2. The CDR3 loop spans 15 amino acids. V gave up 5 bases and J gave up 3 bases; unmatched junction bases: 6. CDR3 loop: CASSPWLAGGYEQYF. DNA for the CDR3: TGTGCCAGCAGTCCCTGGCTAGCGGGAGGCTACGAGCAGTACTTC.

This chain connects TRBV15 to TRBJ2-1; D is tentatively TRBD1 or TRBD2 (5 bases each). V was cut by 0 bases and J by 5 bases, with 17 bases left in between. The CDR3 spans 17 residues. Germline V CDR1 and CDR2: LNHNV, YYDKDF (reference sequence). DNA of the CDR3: TGTGCCACCAGCAGAGATACTAGGCTAGTGGGGGACAATGAGCAGTTCTTC. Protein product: CATSRDTRLVGDNEQFF.

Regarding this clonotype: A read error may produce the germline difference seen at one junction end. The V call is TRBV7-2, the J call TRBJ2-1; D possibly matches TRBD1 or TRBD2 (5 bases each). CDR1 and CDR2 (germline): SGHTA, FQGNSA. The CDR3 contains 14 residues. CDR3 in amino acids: CASTLGVAYNAQFF. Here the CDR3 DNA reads TGTGCCAGCACCCTGGGGGTAGCCTACAATGCGCAGTTCTTC.

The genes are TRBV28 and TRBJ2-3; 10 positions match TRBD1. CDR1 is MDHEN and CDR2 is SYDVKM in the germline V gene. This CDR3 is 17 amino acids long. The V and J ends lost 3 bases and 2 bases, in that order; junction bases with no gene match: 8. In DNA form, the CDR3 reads TGTGCCAGCAGTTTCGACCGGGACAGGGGAGACACAGATACGCAGTATTTT. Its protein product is CASSFDRDRGDTDTQYF.

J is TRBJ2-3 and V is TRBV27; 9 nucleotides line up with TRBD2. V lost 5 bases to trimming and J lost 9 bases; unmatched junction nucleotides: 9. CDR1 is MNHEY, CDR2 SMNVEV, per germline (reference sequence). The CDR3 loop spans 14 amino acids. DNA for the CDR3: TGTGCCAGCAGTCCCTTAGTGCGGGGGGGCACGCAGTATTTT. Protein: CASSPLVRGGTQYF.

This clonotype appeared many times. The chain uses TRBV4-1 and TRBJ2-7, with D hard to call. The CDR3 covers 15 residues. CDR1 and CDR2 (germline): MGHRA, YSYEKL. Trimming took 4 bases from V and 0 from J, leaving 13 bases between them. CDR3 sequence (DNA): TGCGCCAGCAGCCTAACGGAAGTGAGCTCCTACGAGCAGTACTTC. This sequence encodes CASSLTEVSSYEQYF.

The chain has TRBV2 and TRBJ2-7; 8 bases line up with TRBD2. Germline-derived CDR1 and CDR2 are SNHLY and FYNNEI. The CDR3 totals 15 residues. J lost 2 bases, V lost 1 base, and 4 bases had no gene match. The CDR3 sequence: CASSEGIAGPYEQYF. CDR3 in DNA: TGTGCCAGCAGTGAAGGGATAGCGGGACCCTACGAGCAGTACTTC.

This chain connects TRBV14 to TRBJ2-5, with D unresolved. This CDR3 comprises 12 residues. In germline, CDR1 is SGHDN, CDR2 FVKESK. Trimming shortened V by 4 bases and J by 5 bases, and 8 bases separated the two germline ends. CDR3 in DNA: TGTGCCAGCAGCCTAAGCCGGGAGACCCAGTACTTC. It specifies CASSLSRETQYF.

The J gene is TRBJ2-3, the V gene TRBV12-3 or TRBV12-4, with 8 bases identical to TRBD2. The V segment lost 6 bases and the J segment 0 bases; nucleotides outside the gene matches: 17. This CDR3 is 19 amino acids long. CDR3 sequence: CASSSSGATSATSTDTQYF. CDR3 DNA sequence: TGTGCCAGCAGCTCCTCAGGGGCGACTAGCGCAACTAGCACAGATACGCAGTATTTT.

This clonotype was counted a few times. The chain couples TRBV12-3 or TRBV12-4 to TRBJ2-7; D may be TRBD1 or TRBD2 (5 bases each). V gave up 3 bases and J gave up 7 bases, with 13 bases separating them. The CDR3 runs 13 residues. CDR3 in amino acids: CASSLGESREQYF. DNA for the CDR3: TGTGCCAGCAGTTTGGGGGAGTCCCGTGAGCAGTACTTC.

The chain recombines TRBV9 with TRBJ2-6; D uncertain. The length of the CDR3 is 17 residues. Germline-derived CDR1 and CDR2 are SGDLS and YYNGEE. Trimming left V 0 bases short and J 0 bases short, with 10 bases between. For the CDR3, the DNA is TGTGCCAGCAGCGTAGAAGTAGTCCTCTCTGGGGCCAACGTCCTGACTTTC. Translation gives CASSVEVVLSGANVLTF.

CDR3 sequence reads: CASSASTVANVLTF. The DNA of the CDR3 is TGCGCCAGCAGTGCGTCGACGGTGGCCAACGTCCTGACTTTC. This chain joins TRBV4-3 and TRBJ2-6; D remains ambiguous. V was trimmed by 6 bases and J by 6 bases, leaving 12 bases between them. The CDR3 is 14 amino acids. From germline, CDR1 is LGHNA and CDR2 YSLEER.